This T cell receptor beta chain was identified during a study of shared clonotypes between healthy human individuals. Study information: Per-donor plates numbered three CD4 naive, three CD4 memory, two CD8 naive and one CD8 memory. General study results and limits: Although depth was large, rarefaction showed that sequencing of the sorted subsets was incomplete.

Naive CD8 cells were CD45RO-negative, positively selected for CCR7, excluding terminally differentiated effector memory CD45RA+ cells. V dropped 6 bases and J dropped 4 bases, with 16 bases sitting between them. The CDR3 sequence is 14 residues long. Germline loops: CDR1 MDHEN, CDR2 SYDVKM. Of note for this clone: As yet, its antigen is unknown.

Running of the assay took place at deep level. The method was immunoSEQ multiplex PCR; TCRdb's version includes in-frame clones alone and lacks a portion of them. The data show some 2.1 million clones, just under 95% seen once. The rearrangement joins TRBV28 to TRBJ2-7, with a weak D call TRBD1 (5 bases). The sequence came from a young man in good health. Sequenced: naive CD8+ T cells sorted from blood. The CDR3 loop reads CASSQIMTAYEQYF. CDR3 coding DNA: TGTGCCAGCAGCCAAATCATGACAGCTTACGAGCAGTACTTC.